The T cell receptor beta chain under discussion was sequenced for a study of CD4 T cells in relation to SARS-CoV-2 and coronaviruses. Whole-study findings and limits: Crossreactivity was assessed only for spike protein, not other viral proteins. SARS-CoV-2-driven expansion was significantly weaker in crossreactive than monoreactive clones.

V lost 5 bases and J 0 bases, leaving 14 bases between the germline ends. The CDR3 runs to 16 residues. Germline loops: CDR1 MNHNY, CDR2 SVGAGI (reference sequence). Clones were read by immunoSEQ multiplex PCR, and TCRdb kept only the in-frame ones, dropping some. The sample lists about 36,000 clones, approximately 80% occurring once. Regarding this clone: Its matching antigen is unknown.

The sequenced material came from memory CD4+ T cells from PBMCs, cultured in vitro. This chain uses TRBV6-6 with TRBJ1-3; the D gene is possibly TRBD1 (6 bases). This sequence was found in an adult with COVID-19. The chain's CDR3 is CASSGTTGGSGNTIYF. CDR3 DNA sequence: TGTGCCAGCAGTGGTACGACAGGCGGCTCTGGAAACACCATATATTTT.